The clone carrying this T cell receptor (beta chain) was counted many times. Hyperthyroidism was considered stable when no ophthalmopathy appeared within 18 months of follow-up. The data stem from a study of Graves' ophthalmopathy and Graves' hyperthyroidism. As for the study in general: Upon initial diagnosis and before any treatment, peripheral blood was collected.

Amplifying from RNA transcripts, the study obtained TCR beta CDR3 regions. RT-PCR in the first round used HTBI primers; a second-round multiplex PCR followed. One entry per CDR3 protein results from TCRdb running MiXCR on the multiplex PCR reads. The sample lists some 380,000 distinct CDR3 sequences; less than 20% were seen once. Trimming pared 5 bases from V and 4 bases from J, leaving 12 bases between. Germline CDR1 and CDR2: SGHAT and FQNNGV. CDR3 length: 13 amino acids. The TCR comes from a woman in her late teens or twenties with stable Graves' hyperthyroidism. V is TRBV11-2 and J is TRBJ2-7; D is unresolved. The sample comprised peripheral blood. The DNA of the CDR3 is TGTGCCAGCAGCCCCGGGCTCCGGTACGAGCAGTACTTC. It translates to CASSPGLRYEQYF.